Listed here are 24 T cell receptor beta chains from one sample, sequenced in a study of cytomegalovirus exposure and HLA in healthy donors. Primers included in the PCR were 60 Vbeta and 13 Jbeta primers. Profiling relied on immunoSEQ multiplex PCR, and the TCRdb table lists in-frame clones only, not all of them. The profile shows fewer than 250,000 clones, 70% to 80% of them singletons. Specimen: PBMCs. Receptors originate from a male donor in good health and CMV-seropositive.

The chain uses TRBV30 and TRBJ2-5, with a weak D call TRBD2 (6 bases). From germline, CDR1 is GTSNPN and CDR2 SVGIG (reference sequence). The CDR3 is 17 residues long. V lost 0 bases, J lost 5 bases, and 22 bases lay in between. Here the CDR3 reads CAWSVGTTGGVGETQYF. The CDR3 DNA sequence: TGTGCCTGGAGTGTAGGTACCACCGGGGGTGTAGGCGAGACCCAGTACTTC.

V usage is TRBV18 and J usage is TRBJ2-1; a weak D match, TRBD1 (6 bases). CDR1 KGHSH and CDR2 LQKENI come from the germline V gene. Trimming took off 3 bases at V and 5 bases at J, with 11 bases between the two ends. The CDR3 runs to 14 residues. Here the CDR3 reads CASSPWDNNNEQFF. In DNA form, the CDR3 reads TGTGCCAGCTCACCGTGGGACAACAACAATGAGCAGTTCTTC.

The chain has TRBV5-6 and TRBJ2-7; 12 bases align to TRBD2. Germline trimming cut 4 bases from V and 2 bases from J; bases unmatched to any gene: 1. This CDR3 contains 14 residues. Looked up from germline, CDR1 is SGHDT and CDR2 is YYEEEE. This CDR3 reads CASSRTSGTYEQYF. The CDR3 DNA reads as TGTGCCAGCAGCCGGACTAGCGGGACCTACGAGCAGTACTTC.

This clone was seen only once. The V call is TRBV7-6, the J call TRBJ1-4; 7 bases map to TRBD1. Losses at the gene ends were 3 bases for V and 5 bases for J; bases not matched to a gene: 6. CDR3 length equals 15 residues. Germline CDR1 reads SGHVS; CDR2 reads FNYEAQ. The CDR3 DNA reads as TGTGCCAGCAGCTTGGGCCCGGGACAGAATGAAAAACTGTTTTTT. Protein product: CASSLGPGQNEKLFF. The full variable domain, with the rest looked up from reference TRBV7-6 and TRBJ1-4, is GAGVSQSPRYKVTKRGQDVALRCDPISGHVSLYWYRQALGQGPEFLTYFNYEAQQDKSGLPNDRFSAERPEGSISTLTIQRTEQRDSAMYRCASSLGPGQNEKLFFGSGTQLSVL.

The V gene is TRBV27, the J gene TRBJ2-1; D is unclear. Between the trimmed V and J ends, which lost 7 bases and 7 bases, there was a span of 14 bases. Germline values: CDR1 MNHEY, CDR2 SMNVEV (reference sequence). The CDR3 covers 13 residues. The CDR3 DNA follows: TGTGCCAGCACCACTACCCCAACTAATGAGCAGTTCTTC. Translated, it gives CASTTTPTNEQFF.

The chain recombines TRBV7-2 with TRBJ2-5; 10 positions match TRBD2. Losses at the gene ends were 3 bases for V and 6 bases for J; bases not matched to a gene: 7. CDR1 and CDR2 (germline): SGHTA, FQGNSA. This CDR3 spans 15 amino acids. The CDR3 loop is CASSFEREGRKTQYF. The CDR3 DNA follows: TGTGCCAGCAGCTTCGAGCGGGAGGGCCGGAAGACCCAGTACTTC. The full variable domain, in which reference TRBV7-2 and TRBJ2-5 provide the parts outside the CDR3, is GAGVSQSPSNKVTEKGKDVELRCDPISGHTALYWYRQSLGQGLEFLIYFQGNSAPDKSGLPSDRFSAERTGGSVSTLTIQRTQQEDSAVYLCASSFEREGRKTQYFGPGTRLLVL.

This rearrangement joins TRBV6-5 to TRBJ2-5; 9 positions match TRBD2. The J call may be mistaken, given a closer DNA end match to TRBJ2-7. This CDR3 is 15 amino acids long. Germline assignment: CDR1 MNHEY and CDR2 SVGAGI. This CDR3 is CASSYRSSGTYEQYF. Written as DNA, the CDR3 is TGTGCCAGCAGTTACCGTTCTAGCGGGACCTACGAGCAGTACTTC.

This clone has only a few counts. V is TRBV7-3 and J is TRBJ1-2; the match to TRBD1 covers 11 bases. CDR3 size: 14 residues. V lost 5 bases and J lost 7; bases outside the gene matches: 6. Germline loops: CDR1 SGHTA, CDR2 FQGTGA. CDR3 nucleotides: TGTGCCAGCAGCCCGGGGACAGGGGGGTCTGGCTACACCTTC. Residues: CASSPGTGGSGYTF.

This clone was picked up one time. The chain links TRBV4-3 to TRBJ1-2; D is perhaps TRBD1 (5 bases). The germline V gene encodes CDR1 LGHNA and CDR2 YSLEER. V lost 3 bases and J lost 2, with 13 bases in between. The CDR3 runs to 15 residues. This chain's CDR3 is CASSQGRTGNYGYTF. CDR3 coding DNA: TGCGCCAGCAGCCAGGGGCGAACCGGGAACTATGGCTACACCTTC.

The chain recombines TRBV7-9 with TRBJ1-6; 7 positions agree with TRBD1. Germline lookup yields CDR1 SEHNR and CDR2 FQNEAQ (reference sequence). The junction had 5 bases not matched to a gene; V was cut back by 5 bases and J by 4 bases. This CDR3 comprises 15 residues. The chain's CDR3 is CASSEGQIYNSPLHF. CDR3 bases: TGTGCCAGCAGCGAGGGACAGATTTATAATTCACCCCTCCACTTT. The whole variable domain, remainder taken from reference TRBV7-9 and TRBJ1-6, is DTGVSQNPRHKITKRGQNVTFRCDPISEHNRLYWYRQTLGQGPEFLTYFQNEAQLEKSRLLSDRFSAERPKGSFSTLEIQRTEQGDSAMYLCASSEGQIYNSPLHFGNGTRLTVT.

The genes are TRBV9 and TRBJ1-2; D uncertain. The CDR3 totals 13 residues. The germline CDR1 and CDR2 sequences are SGDLS and YYNGEE. Trimming took off 0 bases at V and 7 bases at J, with 10 bases between the two ends. As DNA, the CDR3 is TGTGCCAGCAGCGTAGATGGCTCCTTTGGCTACACCTTC. Its protein product is CASSVDGSFGYTF.

The CDR3 region is CASRYGTGAYNEQFF. Here the CDR3 DNA reads TGTGCCAGCAGATATGGGACAGGGGCCTACAATGAGCAGTTCTTC. The V call is TRBV2, the J call TRBJ2-1; 10 nucleotides match TRBD1. Germline CDR1 SNHLY, CDR2 FYNNEI. This CDR3 contains 15 residues. After removal of 6 bases from V and 2 bases from J, the junction contained 4 bases not matched to a gene.

V gene TRBV27 combines with J gene TRBJ2-1; 12 positions match TRBD2. The CDR3 consists of 15 residues. Germline V gene lookup returns CDR1 MNHEY and CDR2 SMNVEV (reference sequence). The trim removed 5 bases at V and 7 bases at J, leaving 6 bases unmatched. CDR3 in amino acids: CASSPLAGGLNEQFF. The CDR3 DNA sequence: TGTGCCAGCAGTCCCCTAGCGGGAGGGTTGAATGAGCAGTTCTTC.

The table lists this clone with a count of one. The rearrangement uses TRBV6-6 and TRBJ1-1; 7 bases fit TRBD1. Germline V gene sequence: CDR1 MNHNY, CDR2 SVGAGI (reference sequence). The CDR3 is 12 amino acids. With V trimmed by 9 bases and J by 3 bases, 4 bases remained unmatched. The CDR3 spells CASKGADTEAFF. DNA for the CDR3: TGTGCCAGTAAGGGGGCGGACACTGAAGCTTTCTTT.

V gene TRBV7-9 combines with J gene TRBJ2-7; 7 bases map to TRBD1. The germline gives CDR1 SEHNR, CDR2 FQNEAQ (reference sequence). Unmatched junction bases numbered 11, after V lost 5 bases and J lost 4 bases. The CDR3 has 15 residues. The CDR3 DNA follows: TGTGCCAGCAGCCAATGGACAGGTTACGTTTACGAGCAGTACTTC. It is translated as CASSQWTGYVYEQYF.

The chain is built from TRBV9 and TRBJ1-3; 9 bases line up with TRBD1. The CDR3 is made up of 15 amino acids. The germline V gene encodes CDR1 SGDLS and CDR2 YYNGEE. With 4 bases clipped from V and 2 bases from J, the junction kept 4 bases outside the gene matches. This CDR3 is CASSTGTGTGNTIYF. For the CDR3, the DNA is TGTGCCAGCAGCACCGGGACAGGGACTGGAAACACCATATATTTT. Combining the CDR3 with reference TRBV9 and TRBJ1-3 gives the whole variable domain DSGVTQTPKHLITATGQRVTLRCSPRSGDLSVYWYQQSLDQGLQFLIQYYNGEERAKGNILERFSAQQFPDLHSELNLSSLELGDSALYFCASSTGTGTGNTIYFGEGSWLTVV.

The chain uses TRBV19 and TRBJ2-6, with D possibly matching TRBD1 (6 bases). This CDR3 spans 16 amino acids. The germline gives CDR1 LNHDA, CDR2 SQIVND (reference sequence). V was shortened by 0 bases and J by 0 bases, with 6 bases between the two germline ends. The CDR3 spells CASSIEGGSGANVLTF. The CDR3, as DNA: TGTGCCAGTAGTATAGAAGGGGGCTCTGGGGCCAACGTCCTGACTTTC. Together with reference TRBV19 and TRBJ2-6, the CDR3 gives the full variable domain: DGGITQSPKYLFRKEGQNVTLSCEQNLNHDAMYWYRQDPGQGLRLIYYSQIVNDFQKGDIAEGYSVSREKKESFPLTVTSAQKNPTAFYLCASSIEGGSGANVLTFGAGSRLTVL.

This sequence joins TRBV28 and TRBJ2-3; 11 nucleotides agree with TRBD2. Germline lookup yields CDR1 MDHEN and CDR2 SYDVKM. The trim removed 4 bases at V and 4 bases at J, leaving 10 bases unmatched. The CDR3 is 17 amino acids. CDR3 sequence reads: CASSSSLAGVWADTQYF. The CDR3 bases are TGTGCCAGCAGTTCCTCACTAGCGGGAGTGTGGGCAGATACGCAGTATTTT.

This clone came up once. The genes are TRBV20-1 and TRBJ2-4; D ambiguous. Germline V gene data show CDR1 as DFQATT and CDR2 as SNEGSKA (reference sequence). This CDR3 region has 11 residues. The CDR3 here is CCIRTRNIQYF. In DNA, the CDR3 is TGCTGCATCCGAACCAGGAACATTCAGTACTTC.

V is TRBV19 and J is TRBJ1-1, with D hard to call. The V gene lost 7 bases and the J gene lost 0 bases, with 12 bases spanning the gap. Germline values: CDR1 LNHDA, CDR2 SQIVND (reference sequence). CDR3 size: 14 residues. The CDR3 DNA reads as TGTGCCAGTACTACGGTCGACTTGAACACTGAAGCTTTCTTT. Encoded protein: CASTTVDLNTEAFF.

The rearrangement links TRBV15 to TRBJ2-7, with 8 bases that match TRBD1. V shed 2 bases and J 2 bases; nucleotides not matched to a gene: 5. Germline-derived CDR1 and CDR2 are LNHNV and YYDKDF (reference sequence). The CDR3 totals 15 residues. CDR3 sequence reads: CATSRRGQGAYEQYF. The CDR3 DNA reads as TGTGCCACCAGCAGACGCGGACAGGGAGCCTACGAGCAGTACTTC.

This chain joins TRBV18 and TRBJ1-2; D might be TRBD1 (5 bases). Germline-derived CDR1 and CDR2 are KGHSH and LQKENI. Trimming pared 8 bases from V and 2 bases from J, leaving 12 bases between. CDR3 length: 13 residues. CDR3 in amino acids: CASTRQINYGYTF. The CDR3 DNA reads as TGTGCCAGCACAAGACAGATCAACTATGGCTACACCTTC.

The rearrangement uses TRBV19 and TRBJ2-5, with 10 positions matching TRBD2. V trimming: 5 bases; J trimming: 5 bases; junction bases outside the gene matches: 8. CDR1 is LNHDA and CDR2 is SQIVND in the germline V gene (reference sequence). This CDR3 region has 15 residues. Here the CDR3 DNA reads TGTGCCAGTAGTGACGGAGCGGGGGGGCGCGAGACCCAGTACTTC. This translates into CASSDGAGGRETQYF.

The chain links TRBV28 to TRBJ1-1; D gene unclear. Trimming stripped 4 bases from V and 0 bases from J, with 15 bases between. The length of the CDR3 is 16 residues. Germline lookup yields CDR1 MDHEN and CDR2 SYDVKM. The CDR3 DNA is TGTGCCAGCAGTTACCTTGGGTTAGCTATGAACACTGAAGCTTTCTTT. Its translation is CASSYLGLAMNTEAFF.